This T cell receptor (beta chain) comes out of a study of CDR3 diversity in severe acne. TCRdb recomputed calls from the PCR reads with MiXCR, one row per CDR3 protein. The sample shows some 85,000 distinct CDR3 sequences, approximately 49% of them seen only once. This clonotype was seen at least ten times. The CDR3 covers 15 residues. The V end lost 5 bases, the J end lost 5 bases, and 18 bases lay between the germline ends. Germline loops: CDR1 SEHNR, CDR2 FQNEAQ (reference sequence). The origin of this receptor is a male donor with severe acne vulgaris. The material sequenced was blood. The rearrangement uses TRBV7-9 and TRBJ2-5; the D gene is possibly TRBD2 (8 bases). The CDR3 region is CASSLKGASGETQYF. CDR3 DNA sequence: TGTGCCAGCAGCCTAAAGGGGGCTAGCGGGGAGACCCAGTACTTC.